The 2 T cell receptor beta chains reported below all come from one sample, sequenced in a study of metastatic and nonmetastatic thyroid tumors. Treatment of any kind had been given to no patient before thyroid surgery. TCRdb re-called the PCR reads with MiXCR. The sample lists 30,000 or so clones; approximately 30% were seen once. The sequenced sample was blood. The receptors were sampled from a female donor with papillary thyroid cancer or a benign thyroid nodule (not recorded which). Some clones in this sample may be carry-over from other donors' samples.

The table lists this clone with a few counts. The genes are TRBV5-8 and TRBJ1-2; no clear D. This CDR3 region has 14 residues. Germline V gene lookup returns CDR1 SGHTS and CDR2 YDEGEE. V was trimmed by 1 base and J by 3 bases, leaving 10 bases between them. The CDR3 DNA sequence: TGTGCCAGCAGCTTGCGGGCAGCCGACTATGGCTACACCTTC. Protein: CASSLRAADYGYTF.

About this clone itself: One end of the junction varies from germline; a read error may be responsible. The chain combines TRBV29-1 with TRBJ1-1; D perhaps matches TRBD1 (5 bases). The CDR3 length is 13 residues. Per the germline V gene, CDR1 is SQVTM and CDR2 is ANQGSEA. Here the CDR3 DNA reads TGCAGCGTTCAAAGGGGAAGGAACCCTGAAGCTTTCTTT. Translated, it gives CSVQRGRNPEAFF.